Below, 22 T cell receptor beta chains from the same sample are listed, as sequenced in a study of molecular identifiers for immune sequencing clone quantification. TCRdb used MiXCR to reprocess the PCR reads, holding one entry per CDR3 protein. This sample has over 550,000 distinct CDR3 sequences, with 25% found just once. The sequencing sample was made of naive CD8+ T cells from blood, with Jurkat cell RNA spiked in. Described subset: FACS-sorted CD8+CD4-CCR7+CD45RA+ naive T cells. The receptors were sampled from a human donor in good health. Some libraries in this study had Jurkat cell RNA spiked in.

This clonotype was observed at least ten times. V and J are TRBV7-9 and TRBJ2-3; D ambiguous. Germline CDR1 reads SEHNR; CDR2 reads FQNEAQ (reference sequence). Trimming stripped 5 bases from V and 0 bases from J, with 9 bases between. CDR3 size: 14 residues. Written as DNA, the CDR3 is TGTGCCAGCAGCCGTTATACTAGCACAGATACGCAGTATTTT. As protein: CASSRYTSTDTQYF. The full variable domain, completed using reference TRBV7-9 and TRBJ2-3, is DTGVSQNPRHKITKRGQNVTFRCDPISEHNRLYWYRQTLGQGPEFLTYFQNEAQLEKSRLLSDRFSAERPKGSFSTLEIQRTEQGDSAMYLCASSRYTSTDTQYFGPGTRLTVL.

On this clonotype: One junction end does not reproduce the germline sequence, and a read error may be involved. This sequence joins TRBV6-1 and TRBJ2-3; maybe TRBD1 (5 bases). Germline V gives CDR1 MNHNS, CDR2 SASEGT. The CDR3 has 15 amino acids. Here the CDR3 reads CASSEGQFSTDTRYF. The CDR3 region has the DNA TGTGCCAGCAGTGAAGGACAGTTTAGCACAGATACGCGGTATTTT.

This clonotype was detected only a few times. Given a much more abundant clone one base away, this may be a read error. The V and J genes are TRBV20-1 and TRBJ2-7, with 9 bases that match TRBD2. J gave up 9 bases and V 0 bases, and 15 bases lay outside the gene matches. The germline V gene encodes CDR1 DFQATT and CDR2 SNEGSKA (reference sequence). The CDR3 runs 16 residues. The CDR3 DNA is TGCAGTGCTAGAGACCCCGGACTAGCGCGGCCGGGGGGGCAGTACTTC. Amino acids: CSARDPGLARPGGQYF.

This clonotype was counted many times. The V gene is TRBV25-1, the J gene TRBJ2-5, with D uncertain. Germline V CDR1 and CDR2: MGHDK, SYGVNS. The CDR3 has 13 amino acids. V lost 6 bases, J lost 2 bases, and 10 bases lay in between. CDR3 in DNA: TGTGCCAGCAGCCAGGCCTTTCAAGAGACCCAGTACTTC. It translates to CASSQAFQETQYF. The full variable domain, its missing parts supplied by reference TRBV25-1 and TRBJ2-5, is EADIYQTPRYLVIGTGKKITLECSQTMGHDKMYWYQQDPGMELHLIHYSYGVNSTEKGDLSSESTVSRIRTEHFPLTLESARPSHTSQYLCASSQAFQETQYFGPGTRLLVL.

There are many counts of this clonotype. The J gene is TRBJ2-7, the V gene TRBV4-3; 10 nucleotides align to TRBD2. J gave up 2 bases and V 4 bases, and 8 bases lay outside the gene matches. Germline CDR1 LGHNA, CDR2 YSLEER. CDR3 length equals 16 residues. CDR3 amino acids: CASSPSPSGSPYEQYF. The CDR3 DNA reads as TGCGCCAGCAGCCCAAGCCCTAGCGGGAGCCCCTACGAGCAGTACTTC.

This clonotype was seen a handful of times. This sequence joins TRBV30 and TRBJ2-7; D uncertain. The CDR3 contains 12 residues. V was pared by 2 bases and J by 3 bases, with 8 bases between. Germline V gene lookup returns CDR1 GTSNPN and CDR2 SVGIG (reference sequence). The CDR3 coding sequence is TGTGCCTGGAGTACGGGCAGCTACGAGCAGTACTTC. This encodes CAWSTGSYEQYF.

This clonotype was found many times. CDR3 nucleotides: TGTGCTTCACTGGTGTGGGGCCGTACGTTAGATACGCAGTATTTT. This translates into CASLVWGRTLDTQYF. The chain employs TRBV13 and TRBJ2-3, with D possibly being TRBD1 (5 bases). The length of the CDR3 is 15 residues. Per the germline V gene, CDR1 is PRHDT and CDR2 is FYEKMQ (reference sequence).

This chain uses TRBV12-5 with TRBJ2-1; 13 bases map to TRBD2. J was trimmed by 4 bases and V by 0 bases; bases with no gene match: 3. Germline-derived CDR1 and CDR2 are LGHNT and FRNRAP. This CDR3 comprises 17 residues. The CDR3 here is CASGLVLAGGPYNEQFF. The CDR3 DNA follows: TGTGCTAGTGGTTTGGTACTAGCGGGGGGGCCATACAATGAGCAGTTCTTC.

This clonotype came up once. The chain carries TRBV6-6 and TRBJ2-2, with D perhaps assigned TRBD1 or TRBD2 (5 bases each). Trimming cost V 2 bases and J 6 bases, with 10 bases left between them. This CDR3 has 14 residues. Looked up from germline, CDR1 is MNHNY and CDR2 is SVGAGI (reference sequence). CDR3 region: CASSYIPGPGELFF. Here the CDR3 DNA reads TGTGCCAGCAGTTACATCCCGGGGCCCGGGGAGCTGTTTTTT.

This clonotype was detected only a few times. This chain links TRBV6-1 with TRBJ1-1; D gene unclear. V was trimmed by 10 bases and J by 6 bases, leaving 9 bases between them. The CDR3 has 10 amino acids. CDR1 is MNHNS and CDR2 is SASEGT in the germline V gene. This CDR3 is CATFDSEAFF. In DNA, the CDR3 is TGTGCCACTTTTGATTCTGAAGCTTTCTTT.

As for this clonotype: One end of the junction does not line up with germline, which may come from a read error. As DNA, the CDR3 is TGTGCCAGCAGTCGGGGTTACAGGTTTCTAGAGGCCCAGTACTTC. The encoded protein is CASSRGYRFLEAQYF. J is TRBJ2-5 and V is TRBV7-7; D possibly uses TRBD1 or TRBD2 (5 bases each). This CDR3 contains 15 residues. Germline-derived CDR1 and CDR2 are SSHAT and FNYEAQ (reference sequence).

This clonotype showed up many times. This chain uses TRBV13 with TRBJ1-1; a possible D gene is TRBD1 (6 bases). Germline CDR1 and CDR2: PRHDT and FYEKMQ (reference sequence). V was shortened by 2 bases and J by 5 bases, with 18 bases between the two germline ends. CDR3 size: 16 residues. The DNA for the CDR3 is TGTGCCAGCAGCTTAAGCTTGGACAGCTGGGGGACTGAAGCTTTCTTT. It encodes CASSLSLDSWGTEAFF. Filled out from reference TRBV13 and TRBJ1-1, the complete variable domain reads AAGVIQSPRHLIKEKRETATLKCYPIPRHDTVYWYQQGPGQDPQFLISFYEKMQSDKGSIPDRFSAQQFSDYHSELNMSSLELGDSALYFCASSLSLDSWGTEAFFGQGTRLTVV.

This sequence joins TRBV7-9 and TRBJ2-3, with D uncertain. V was cut by 1 base and J by 0 bases, with 8 bases left in between. This CDR3 is built from 15 residues. The germline gives CDR1 SEHNR, CDR2 FQNEAQ (reference sequence). The CDR3, as DNA: TGTGCCAGCAGCTTAGTAGAGAGTAGCACAGATACGCAGTATTTT. This encodes CASSLVESSTDTQYF.

The rearrangement joins TRBV4-1 to TRBJ1-1; D gene uncertain. The germline V gene encodes CDR1 MGHRA and CDR2 YSYEKL. V was clipped by 4 bases and J by 7 bases, with 7 bases between them. The CDR3 sequence is 11 residues long. This CDR3 is CASSRVGEAFF. In nucleotides, the CDR3 is TGCGCCAGCAGCCGAGTGGGTGAAGCTTTCTTT.

J is TRBJ2-7 and V is TRBV14; D not resolved. This CDR3 region has 14 residues. Per germline, CDR1 SGHDN and CDR2 FVKESK. V gave up 0 bases and J gave up 2 bases, with 8 bases separating them. In DNA form, the CDR3 reads TGTGCCAGCAGCCAAGATGGCGCGACCTACGAGCAGTACTTC. Its protein product is CASSQDGATYEQYF.

The genes are TRBV23-1 and TRBJ2-2; 13 bases line up with TRBD2. TRBV23-1 falls under the ORF class, with uncertain function. J was trimmed by 1 base and V by 0 bases; bases with no gene match: 8. The CDR3 covers 20 residues. The CDR3 bases are TGCGCCAGCAGTCAATCGATTCGACTAGCGGGGGGTCGGAACACCGGGGAGCTGTTTTTT. Translating it yields CASSQSIRLAGGRNTGELFF.

This clonotype came up many times. The chain combines TRBV12-3 or TRBV12-4 with TRBJ1-1; possibly TRBD1 for D (5 bases). The CDR3 consists of 14 residues. V lost 3 bases to trimming and J lost 2 bases, with 10 bases between them. The CDR3 is CASSFTGLNTEAFF. CDR3 in DNA: TGTGCCAGCAGTTTCACAGGTCTAAACACTGAAGCTTTCTTT.

The V and J genes are TRBV5-4 and TRBJ1-1, with 11 bases that match TRBD1. Trimming removed 3 bases from V and 0 bases from J; junction bases left unmatched: 4. The CDR3 is 16 amino acids. The germline V gene has CDR1 SGHNT and CDR2 YYREEE (reference sequence). The CDR3: CASSSGQGAMNTEAFF. CDR3 bases: TGTGCCAGCAGCTCAGGACAGGGGGCGATGAACACTGAAGCTTTCTTT.

A few counts support this clonotype. The J gene is TRBJ2-7, the V gene TRBV29-1, with a weak D call TRBD1 (6 bases). Deletions cut 2 bases from V and 2 bases from J, with 13 bases between. CDR1 and CDR2 (germline): SQVTM, ANQGSEA. There are 14 residues in the CDR3. CDR3 nucleotide sequence: TGCAGCGTTGAACGGGCAGGGGTGACCTACGAGCAGTACTTC. Translating gives CSVERAGVTYEQYF.

Comments on this clonotype: Given the absence of the conserved phenylalanine or tryptophan at the CDR3 end, a read error is likely. The rearrangement uses TRBV4-1 and TRBJ2-4, with 11 bases aligning to TRBD1. The V gene's germline CDR1 is MGHRA and CDR2 YSYEKL. CDR3 length equals 18 residues. As DNA, the CDR3 is TGCGCCAGTAGCCCCGTTCCAGGGACAGGGGGTTCCAAAAACATTCAGTACCTC. It is translated as CASSPVPGTGGSKNIQYL.

The chain recombines TRBV6-5 with TRBJ2-1; 9 positions match TRBD1. V trimming: 8 bases; J trimming: 3 bases; junction bases outside the gene matches: 8. This CDR3 comprises 15 residues. Per germline, CDR1 MNHEY and CDR2 SVGAGI. CDR3 in amino acids: CASGDRDEYYNEQFF. CDR3 DNA: TGTGCCAGCGGGGACAGGGACGAGTACTACAATGAGCAGTTCTTC.

The chain employs TRBV4-3 and TRBJ2-1, with D unresolved. Between the trimmed V and J ends, which lost 4 bases and 1 base, there was a span of 14 bases. CDR3 length: 16 amino acids. The germline CDR1 and CDR2 sequences are LGHNA and YSLEER. The CDR3 sequence: CASSPRVGVSYNEQFF. The CDR3 bases are TGCGCCAGCAGCCCAAGAGTAGGTGTTTCCTACAATGAGCAGTTCTTC.